The text below deals with one T cell receptor beta chain. Antigen unknown. As for time point: late sampling 161 to 241 days after vaccination in a few convalescent patients. Treatment given: roughly 10-day PBMC culture with coronavirus spike peptide pools or control peptides (ViraFEST assay). Cultures used more than 1.5 million PBMCs per well, approximately 9.2 IU/ml IL-2 and about 10 ug/ml peptides. Medium was half-exchanged with fresh IL-2 medium on days 3 and 7. The CDR3 has 15 residues. The germline gives CDR1 SEHNR, CDR2 FQNEAQ (reference sequence). V gave up 9 bases and J gave up 0 bases, with 12 bases separating them. The sample belongs to a study of vaccination and CD4 T cells after COVID-19. Cultured CD4+ T cell DNA was sequenced using the Oncomine TCR Beta short-read assay. TCRdb redid the calling of the PCR reads with MiXCR, one entry per CDR3 protein. Of around 15,000 distinct CDR3 sequences listed, roughly 54% were seen once; the top ten hold roughly 16%.

J is TRBJ1-6 and V is TRBV7-9; the D is unclear. Material: CD4+ T cells from blood, cultured in vitro, obtained about 7 months after SARS-CoV-2 vaccination. The receptor was derived from a human donor who had recovered from COVID-19. In DNA form, the CDR3 reads TGTGCCAGTGGGAGGGCGAGCTCCTATAATTCACCCCTCCACTTT. Its protein product is CASGRASSYNSPLHF.